This T cell receptor beta chain was recovered during a study of shared clonotypes between healthy human individuals. Overall study results and limits: Lower generation probabilities were found for non-shared clonotypes than for those shared by all four donors. The study found roughly 5% of naive CD4 clonotypes shared across several donors. Larger estimated richness was generally recorded for naive subsets relative to memory subsets.

Produced via immunoSEQ multiplex PCR; TCRdb's table is partial and in-frame only. The repertoire holds around 2,000,000 clones, with roughly 95% as singletons. A remark on this clone: Its antigen remains unidentified.

The CDR3 has 15 residues. Germline V gene lookup returns CDR1 MDHEN and CDR2 SYDVKM. V trimming: 10 bases; J trimming: 4 bases; junction bases outside the gene matches: 11. As defined, naive CD8 cells were CD45RO-negative and positively selected for CCR7, with terminally differentiated effector memory CD45RA+ cells excluded. Material for sequencing was naive CD8+ T cells sorted from blood. The chain recombines TRBV28 with TRBJ2-2; TRBD2 matches 8 bases. The clonotype originates from a man aged 18 to 30 in good health. The CDR3 DNA is TGTGCCACCCTCCCGGGACTAGTGGCCACCGGGGAGCTGTTTTTT. Its translation is CATLPGLVATGELFF.